A selection of T cell receptor beta chains follows, all from one sample in a study of T cells after yellow fever vaccination. TCRdb called the 5' RACE reads again in MiXCR, with one record for every CDR3 protein. The sample holds fewer than 100,000 distinct CDR3 sequences, 4.5% to 6% seen once. Source: CD8+ T cells sorted from PBMCs, taken 10 days after the yellow fever booster vaccination. These receptor sequences come from a man aged 18 to 30 who received the YFV17D yellow fever vaccine. The CDR3 runs from the conserved cysteine through the conserved F or W. D genes are given only for firm matches. For some rows the clone size is stated as once, few or many, or as a class when expanded; others skip it.

d_gene	j_gene	abundance	v_gene	len	CDR3nt	CDR3aa
NA	TRBJ1-2	NA	TRBV12-3/TRBV12-4	14	TGTGCCAGCATGGGGGAGGGGTGGGACTATGGCTACACCTTC	CASMGEGWDYGYTF
NA	TRBJ1-3	few	TRBV7-2	16	TGTGCCAGCAGCTTACTTGAGGATTGGGGTGGAAACACCATATATTTT	CASSLLEDWGGNTIYF
NA	TRBJ2-5	NA	TRBV7-3	12	TGTGCCAGCAGCACCGGAGACGAGACCCAGTACTTC	CASSTGDETQYF
NA	TRBJ2-1	few	TRBV7-9	16	TGTGCCAGCAGCTCCGGTGGAGGGCGGGACTACAATGAGCAGTTCTTC	CASSSGGGRDYNEQFF
NA	TRBJ1-6	NA	TRBV7-6	17	TGTGCCAGCAGCTTAGAGGCAGGCCCCCGGGGCAATTCACCCCTCCACTTT	CASSLEAGPRGNSPLHF
TRBD2	TRBJ2-5	few	TRBV6-6	17	TGTGCCAGCAGTCCGCGCCCCCTAGCGGGGCTCGAAGAGACCCAGTACTTC	CASSPRPLAGLEETQYF
TRBD2	TRBJ2-7	NA	TRBV18	16	TGTGCCAGCTCACCAACGACTAGCGCAAACTCCTACGAGCAGTACTTC	CASSPTTSANSYEQYF
TRBD1	TRBJ2-1	few	TRBV24-1	15	TGTGCCACCGCCCCCCGGGACAGGGGTTACAATGAGCAGTTCTTC	CATAPRDRGYNEQFF
TRBD2	TRBJ2-2	NA	TRBV20-1	17	TGCAGTGCTAGAGCCATCCAAGCGGGGGCATCATACGGGGAGCTGTTTTTT	CSARAIQAGASYGELFF
NA	TRBJ2-2	few	TRBV7-2	15	TGTGCCAGCAGCCTTCGTCACCTGAACACCGGGGAGCTGTTTTTT	CASSLRHLNTGELFF
TRBD1	TRBJ1-6	many	TRBV5-1	16	TGCGCCAGCAGCTTGGTTGGACAGGGGAATAATTCACCCCTCCACTTT	CASSLVGQGNNSPLHF
NA	TRBJ2-5	few	TRBV4-3	16	TGCGCCAGCAGCCAAGCGCGTGGTTCGGGGGTAGAGACCCAGTACTTC	CASSQARGSGVETQYF
NA	TRBJ2-5	many	TRBV3-1	13	TGTGCCAGCAGCCAAGATCATTCAGAGACCCAGTACTTC	CASSQDHSETQYF
NA	TRBJ2-1	NA	TRBV24-1	16	TGTGCCACCAGTGACCCTGGAACAGTTTCCTACAATGAGCAGTTCTTC	CATSDPGTVSYNEQFF
TRBD1	TRBJ2-1	NA	TRBV29-1	13	TGCAGCGTTCGGGACAGGACCTACAATGAGCAGTTCTTC	CSVRDRTYNEQFF
NA	TRBJ2-7	many	TRBV7-9	15	TGTGCCAGCAGCTCTAAGTGGGGGCCTGGATACGAGCAGTACTTC	CASSSKWGPGYEQYF